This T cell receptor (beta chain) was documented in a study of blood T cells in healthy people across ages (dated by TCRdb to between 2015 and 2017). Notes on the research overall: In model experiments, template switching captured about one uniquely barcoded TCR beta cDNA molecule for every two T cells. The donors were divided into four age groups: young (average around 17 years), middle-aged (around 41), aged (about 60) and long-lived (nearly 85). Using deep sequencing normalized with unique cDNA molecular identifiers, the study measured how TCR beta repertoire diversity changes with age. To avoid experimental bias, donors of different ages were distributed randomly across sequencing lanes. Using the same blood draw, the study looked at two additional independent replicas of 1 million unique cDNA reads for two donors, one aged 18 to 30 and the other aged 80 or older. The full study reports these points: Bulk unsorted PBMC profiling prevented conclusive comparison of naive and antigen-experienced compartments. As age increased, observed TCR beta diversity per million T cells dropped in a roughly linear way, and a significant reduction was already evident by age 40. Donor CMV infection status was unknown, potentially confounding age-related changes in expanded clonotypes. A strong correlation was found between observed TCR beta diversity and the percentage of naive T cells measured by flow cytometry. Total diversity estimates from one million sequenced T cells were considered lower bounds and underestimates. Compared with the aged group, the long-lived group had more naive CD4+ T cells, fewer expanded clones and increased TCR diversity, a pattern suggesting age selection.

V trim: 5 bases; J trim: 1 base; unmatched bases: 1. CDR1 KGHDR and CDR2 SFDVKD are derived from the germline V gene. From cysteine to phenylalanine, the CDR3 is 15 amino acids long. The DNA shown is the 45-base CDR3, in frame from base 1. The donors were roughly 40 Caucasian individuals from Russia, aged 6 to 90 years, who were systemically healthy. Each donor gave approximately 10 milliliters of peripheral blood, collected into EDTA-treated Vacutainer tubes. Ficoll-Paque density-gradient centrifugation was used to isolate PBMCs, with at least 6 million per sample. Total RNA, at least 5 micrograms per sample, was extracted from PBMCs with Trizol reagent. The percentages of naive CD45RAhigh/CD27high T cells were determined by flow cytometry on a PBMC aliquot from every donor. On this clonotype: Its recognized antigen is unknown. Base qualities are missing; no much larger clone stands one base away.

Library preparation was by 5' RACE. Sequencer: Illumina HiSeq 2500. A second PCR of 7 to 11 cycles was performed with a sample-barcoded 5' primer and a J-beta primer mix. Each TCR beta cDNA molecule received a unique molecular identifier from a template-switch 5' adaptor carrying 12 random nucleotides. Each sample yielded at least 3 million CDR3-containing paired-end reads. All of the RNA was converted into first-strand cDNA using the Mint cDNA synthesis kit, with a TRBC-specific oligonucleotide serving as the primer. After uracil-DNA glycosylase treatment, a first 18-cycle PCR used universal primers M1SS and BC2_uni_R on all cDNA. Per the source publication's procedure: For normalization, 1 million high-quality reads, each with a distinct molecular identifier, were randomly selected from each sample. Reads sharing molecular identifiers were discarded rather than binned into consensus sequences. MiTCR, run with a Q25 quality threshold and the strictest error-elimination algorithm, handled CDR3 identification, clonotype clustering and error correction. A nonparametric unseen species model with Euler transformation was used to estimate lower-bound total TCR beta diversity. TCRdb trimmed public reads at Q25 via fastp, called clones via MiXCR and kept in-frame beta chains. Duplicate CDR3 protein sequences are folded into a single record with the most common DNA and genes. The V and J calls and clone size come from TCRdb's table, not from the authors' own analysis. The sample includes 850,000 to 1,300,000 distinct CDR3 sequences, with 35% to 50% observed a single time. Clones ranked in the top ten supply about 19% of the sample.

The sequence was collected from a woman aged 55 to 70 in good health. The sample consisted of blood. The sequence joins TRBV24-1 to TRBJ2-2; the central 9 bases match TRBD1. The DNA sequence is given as TGTGCCACCAGTGGGACAGGGGAGAACACCGGGGAGCTGTTTTTT. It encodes CATSGTGENTGELFF.